A selection of T cell receptor beta chains follows, all from one sample in a study of shared clonotypes between healthy human individuals. Produced via immunoSEQ multiplex PCR; TCRdb's table is partial and in-frame only. The profile shows more than 2 million clones, around 95% of them singletons. The specimen was naive CD4+ T cells sorted from blood. These receptors all come from a man aged 18 to 35 in good health. CDR3s include the opening cysteine and the closing phenylalanine or tryptophan. Size is stated for part of the rows, as once, few or many counts, or as a class when the clone is expanded.

J gene | V gene | clone size | CDR3 protein
TRBJ2-5 | TRBV7-3 | . | CASSSGLAGETQYF
TRBJ2-7 | TRBV4-1 | . | CASSQASGTVLYEQYF
TRBJ2-1 | TRBV18 | . | CASSTSQWYNEQFF
TRBJ2-2 | TRBV19 | . | CASSANANTGELFF
TRBJ2-3 | TRBV2 | . | CASSAGPTDTQYF
TRBJ2-7 | TRBV5-6 | . | CASSLGLWQRAYEQYF
TRBJ2-7 | TRBV4-1 | . | CASSLGTSGAYEQYF
TRBJ2-7 | TRBV2 | . | CASSENYPTKQYF
TRBJ2-7 | TRBV10-3 | once | CAINPGTGGDEQYF
TRBJ2-7 | TRBV7-2 | . | CASSPSQREQYF
TRBJ2-2 | TRBV5-1 | once | CASSLVGAVLPGELFF
TRBJ2-2 | TRBV7-2 | . | CASSLTPGELFF
TRBJ1-4 | TRBV10-3 | . | CAISERQGGGDNEKLFF
TRBJ2-2 | TRBV10-2 | . | CASSNQNTGELFF
TRBJ2-5 | TRBV30 | . | CAWGAEETQYF
TRBJ2-3 | TRBV5-1 | . | CASSSGIADTQYF
TRBJ2-7 | TRBV29-1 | . | CSVGGTGAEQYF
TRBJ1-2 | TRBV2 | . | CASRSRDRVPWYGYTF
TRBJ1-4 | TRBV6-5 | few | CASSLKTVNEKLFF
TRBJ1-2 | TRBV6-1 | . | CASSQGRPDGYTF
TRBJ2-3 | TRBV5-1 | once | CASSSHSGGGPSTDTQYF
TRBJ2-1 | TRBV10-3 | . | CATGGLTYNEQFF
TRBJ1-2 | TRBV6-5 | . | CASSYSRGQGDGYTF
TRBJ2-7 | TRBV7-3 | . | CASSLGGRLWIYEQYF
TRBJ1-3 | TRBV7-9 | . | CASSLRGPSGNTIYF
TRBJ1-1 | TRBV5-6 | once | CASTGSRGRPDTEAFF
TRBJ2-3 | TRBV6-6 | once | CASRTSGNTDTQYF
TRBJ2-2 | TRBV11-2 | . | CASSLFQADTGELFF
TRBJ1-2 | TRBV2 | . | CASSRVAYGYTF
TRBJ1-2 | TRBV28 | many | CASSSKVRYGYTF
TRBJ1-1 | TRBV13 | . | CASSDLGGRINTEAFF
TRBJ1-5 | TRBV6-1 | . | CASSVGLGNQPQHF
TRBJ2-2 | TRBV10-3 | . | CATKNTGELFF
TRBJ2-3 | TRBV6-1 | . | CASVRTSGGTDTQYF
TRBJ1-6 | TRBV6-1 | . | CASSSGQNYNSPLHF
TRBJ1-6 | TRBV6-6 | . | CASSYPGTRDNSPLHF
TRBJ2-3 | TRBV7-9 | . | CASSFGWEGLDTQYF
TRBJ1-1 | TRBV27 | . | CASSRQNTEAFF
TRBJ2-7 | TRBV20-1 | . | CSAHNYEQYF
TRBJ2-5 | TRBV5-1 | . | CATRAGGLETQYF
TRBJ1-2 | TRBV7-2 | . | CASSSGGQVAF
TRBJ1-6 | TRBV6-4 | . | CASRRGSLYNSPLHF
TRBJ2-7 | TRBV28 | . | CASSSPYEQYF
TRBJ1-4 | TRBV30 | . | CAWSRRQSFATNEKLFF
TRBJ1-2 | TRBV5-4 | . | CASSNGNYGYTF
TRBJ2-1 | TRBV5-1 | . | CASSPWLSSGGHNEQFF
TRBJ2-3 | TRBV6-4 | . | CASSDKGRKDSTDTQYF
TRBJ2-6 | TRBV9 | . | CASSSRTGPGANVLTF
TRBJ1-4 | TRBV18 | . | CASSPPRRQGAEKLFF
TRBJ2-2 | TRBV11-3 | . | CASSRQGFGELFF
TRBJ2-7 | TRBV27 | . | CASRLSGPSYEQYF
TRBJ2-3 | TRBV5-1 | . | CASSFPPLGGEDTQYF
TRBJ2-3 | TRBV27 | . | CASSLSGGAGTQYF
TRBJ2-1 | TRBV30 | . | CAWSWDREEQFF
TRBJ2-7 | TRBV7-2 | . | CASSLDLPHEQYF
TRBJ2-2 | TRBV18 | . | CASSPPSILTGELFF